The present TCR beta chain was sequenced within a study of blood T cells in healthy people across ages. A second roughly 6 to 11 cycle PCR used barcoded and J-beta primers. In TCRdb, the 5' RACE reads were re-called with MiXCR into one record per CDR3 protein. The sample has some 800,000 distinct CDR3 sequences, 20% to 30% seen once. These data were also reused for a study on T cells of mothers and their children. According to that study: The sample comes from eight or nine healthy Caucasian donors: mothers and children.

This sequence originates from a boy between 10 and 17 years old in good health. The sample taken for sequencing was blood.

CDR3 sequence reads: CASSFGGRPYNEQFF. The CDR3 nucleotides are TGTGCCAGCAGTTTTGGCGGGAGGCCCTACAATGAGCAGTTCTTC. The V call is TRBV12-3 or TRBV12-4, the J call TRBJ2-1, with 8 bases matching TRBD2. The CDR3 has 15 residues. Losses at the gene ends were 3 bases for V and 2 bases for J; bases not matched to a gene: 3.